This TCR beta chain was sequenced for a study of control samples from healthy donors and cancer patients. The assay was immunoSEQ multiplex PCR, and TCRdb's table has in-frame clones only and misses some. This table has 80,000 to 100,000 clones, around 90% appearing once. Germline CDR1 is SGHKS and CDR2 is YYEKEE (reference sequence). Trimming left V 2 bases short and J 5 bases short, with 17 bases between. The CDR3 loop spans 16 amino acids. The clonotype was recovered from a human donor in good health. The donor label of this sample is uncertain. The chain combines TRBV5-5 with TRBJ2-1; D unresolved. The sequenced material came from blood. As DNA, the CDR3 is TGTGCCAGCAGCTTCTCTTTGGCGCCTGGGGACAATGAGCAGTTCTTC. As protein: CASSFSLAPGDNEQFF.